The TCR beta chain under discussion was sequenced for a study of blood T cell repertoires in COVID-19. Study-level information: COVID-19 samples, acute and convalescent, were from the United States, Italy and Spain. Nucleic acid was either cDNA or gDNA, and it came from T cells, B-cell-depleted T cells, or PBMCs.

About this clone itself: At the DNA level, this CDR3 is encoded by other sequences in the same sample as well.

Per the authors' pipeline: Amplification of reference gene primers was used by the study to estimate nucleated cell counts. Method: immunoSEQ multiplex PCR; TCRdb's copy keeps in-frame clones and lacks some. The V and J calls and the clone size are those of that table, but D and trimming were determined from the DNA. The sample includes 450,000 or so clones, nearly 90% of them seen just once. Followed over time, Seattle patients had been enrolled while infection was active. The clonotype was recovered from a man between 18 and 29 years old with COVID-19, enrolled during active disease. Material: peripheral blood.

The CDR3 reads CASSLSGYQETQYF. The DNA of the CDR3 is TGTGCCAGCAGCTTATCAGGGTATCAAGAGACCCAGTACTTC. The rearrangement links TRBV7-9 to TRBJ2-5; perhaps TRBD1 as D (5 bases). The CDR3 spans 14 residues. Trimming removed 2 bases at V and 2 bases at J, with 9 bases between. In germline, CDR1 is SEHNR, CDR2 FQNEAQ (reference sequence).